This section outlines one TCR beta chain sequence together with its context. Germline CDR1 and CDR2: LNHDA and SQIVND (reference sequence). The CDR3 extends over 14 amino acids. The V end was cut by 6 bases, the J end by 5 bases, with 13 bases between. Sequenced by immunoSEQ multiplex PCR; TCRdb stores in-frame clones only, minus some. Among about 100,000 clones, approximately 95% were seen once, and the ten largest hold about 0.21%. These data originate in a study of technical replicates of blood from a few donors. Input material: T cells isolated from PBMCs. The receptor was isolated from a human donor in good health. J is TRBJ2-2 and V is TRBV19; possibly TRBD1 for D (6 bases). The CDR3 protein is CASRDTGPTGELFF. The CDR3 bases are TGTGCCAGTAGGGATACAGGGCCGACCGGGGAGCTGTTTTTT.